The 29 T cell receptor beta chains below all came from one sample that was sequenced in a study of T cell responses to AZD1222 COVID-19 vaccine. The assay was immunoSEQ multiplex PCR, and TCRdb's table has in-frame clones only and misses some. The repertoire includes about 120,000 clones, 89% of them detected once, and 4.4% sits in the top ten. This specimen consisted of peripheral blood, obtained on day 0 of AZD1222 vaccination. The receptors derive from an adult in good health.

This clone is a singleton in its sample. The genes are TRBV4-1 and TRBJ1-3; D is unclear. CDR3 length: 13 residues. From germline, CDR1 is MGHRA and CDR2 YSYEKL. Trimming took off 6 bases at V and 0 bases at J, with 6 bases between the two ends. Here the CDR3 reads CASSPSSGNTIYF. CDR3 bases: TGCGCCAGCAGTCCGAGCTCTGGAAACACCATATATTTT.

The rearrangement links TRBV6-5 to TRBJ1-2; perhaps TRBD1 as D (6 bases). The CDR3 sequence is 12 residues long. V was trimmed by 6 bases and J by 13 bases, leaving 18 bases between them. In germline, CDR1 is MNHEY, CDR2 SVGAGI. CDR3 loop: CASRMPNRAGTF. The CDR3 DNA reads as TGTGCCAGCAGAATGCCTAACAGGGCTGGCACCTTC.

The CDR3 spells CASMSVQNSEQYF. The CDR3 DNA follows: TGTGCCAGCATGTCGGTACAGAATTCCGAGCAGTACTTC. The chain carries TRBV28 and TRBJ2-7, with unresolved D. CDR1 is MDHEN and CDR2 is SYDVKM in the germline V gene. This CDR3 is 13 amino acids long. Deletions cut 7 bases from V and 6 bases from J, with 16 bases between.

The CDR3 protein is CASSPQTGPRDEQFF. CDR3 DNA sequence: TGTGCCAGCTCACCTCAAACGGGACCCAGGGATGAGCAGTTCTTC. This chain uses TRBV18 with TRBJ2-1; the D call may be TRBD1 or TRBD2 (5 bases each). This CDR3 region has 15 residues. Trimming stripped 3 bases from V and 8 bases from J, with 17 bases between. Germline values: CDR1 KGHSH, CDR2 LQKENI. Variable domain in full (rest from reference TRBV18 and TRBJ2-1): NAGVMQNPRHLVRRRGQEARLRCSPMKGHSHVYWYRQLPEEGLKFMVYLQKENIIDESGMPKERFSAEFPKEGPSILRIQQVVRGDSAAYFCASSPQTGPRDEQFFGPGTRLTVL.

This clone was detected only a few times. The chain links TRBV9 to TRBJ2-3; 10 bases agree with TRBD2. The germline gives CDR1 SGDLS, CDR2 YYNGEE. The CDR3 consists of 16 residues. Trimming removed 0 bases from V and 1 base from J; junction bases left unmatched: 2. In DNA, the CDR3 is TGTGCCAGCAGCGTAGCAACTAGCGGGGGCACAGATACGCAGTATTTT. Translated, it gives CASSVATSGGTDTQYF.

This clone was seen a single time. J is TRBJ2-7 and V is TRBV19; 13 bases match TRBD2. This CDR3 is 18 amino acids long. After removal of 3 bases from V and 0 bases from J, the junction contained 8 bases not matched to a gene. CDR1 and CDR2 (germline): LNHDA, SQIVND (reference sequence). DNA for the CDR3: TGTGCCAGTAGTATCTCGACTAGCGGGAGGTCCTTCTCCTACGAGCAGTACTTC. It translates to CASSISTSGRSFSYEQYF.

This rearrangement joins TRBV21-1 to TRBJ2-2; the DNA was not compared with TRBD1, the D call given in the table. TRBV21-1 is shown as a pseudogene. The CDR3 contains 15 residues. DNA of the CDR3: TGTGCCAGCAGCGCCAAGACAGGGAACACCGGGGAGCTGTTTTTT. It codes for CASSAKTGNTGELFF.

In this sample, this clone turned up a few times. The chain couples TRBV2 to TRBJ1-6; weak D call: TRBD1 (6 bases). Germline V CDR1 and CDR2: SNHLY, FYNNEI. CDR3 length: 15 residues. The germline V and J ends were trimmed by 2 bases and 5 bases, with 10 bases remaining between them. The CDR3 sequence: CASSEWTDDNSPLHF. DNA of the CDR3: TGTGCCAGCAGTGAATGGACAGACGATAATTCACCCCTCCACTTT.

This rearrangement joins TRBV7-2 to TRBJ2-7, with a tentative D call TRBD1 (5 bases). V dropped 5 bases and J dropped 6 bases, with 11 bases sitting between them. This CDR3 contains 12 residues. The germline V gene encodes CDR1 SGHTA and CDR2 FQGNSA. The CDR3 nucleotides are TGTGCCAGCAGCGCAAACAGGATCGAGCAGTACTTC. It is translated as CASSANRIEQYF.

This clone was found a few times. The chain joins TRBV2 to TRBJ1-5; 8 positions agree with TRBD1. Unmatched junction bases numbered 6, after V lost 8 bases and J lost 0 bases. The CDR3 runs to 15 residues. The germline V gene has CDR1 SNHLY and CDR2 FYNNEI. The DNA of the CDR3 is TGTGCCAGCGGCAGGGGGCCCTATAGCAATCAGCCCCAGCATTTT. As protein: CASGRGPYSNQPQHF.

The rearrangement uses TRBV18 and TRBJ1-4; 9 bases are shared with TRBD1. The CDR3 contains 16 residues. Germline-derived CDR1 and CDR2 are KGHSH and LQKENI. The trim removed 4 bases at V and 7 bases at J, leaving 10 bases unmatched. CDR3 sequence reads: CASSQFTGTGSEKLFF. Written as DNA, the CDR3 is TGTGCCAGCTCACAGTTTACCGGGACAGGGAGTGAAAAACTGTTTTTT.

The gene calls are TRBV9 and TRBJ2-4, with a tentative D call TRBD2 (6 bases). The germline CDR1 and CDR2 sequences are SGDLS and YYNGEE. The CDR3 has 18 amino acids. V gave up 3 bases and J gave up 1 base, with 20 bases separating them. CDR3 DNA: TGTGCCAGCAGCGGAAGACTAGATGGGTTGTGGGCCAAAAACATTCAGTACTTC. Translated: CASSGRLDGLWAKNIQYF.

The rearrangement uses TRBV19 and TRBJ1-5, with TRBD1 identical over 9 bases. This CDR3 contains 15 residues. The germline CDR1 and CDR2 sequences are LNHDA and SQIVND (reference sequence). Unmatched junction bases numbered 9, after V lost 5 bases and J lost 7 bases. The chain's CDR3 is CASSDRQGVGQPQHF. CDR3 nucleotides: TGTGCCAGTAGTGACCGACAGGGGGTTGGCCAGCCCCAGCATTTT.

The rearrangement uses TRBV23-1 and TRBJ2-5; D could derive from TRBD1 or TRBD2 (5 bases each). TRBV23-1 is designated an ORF whose function remains uncertain. The CDR3 loop spans 14 amino acids. Trimming stripped 0 bases from V and 2 bases from J, with 7 bases between. CDR3 sequence reads: CASSQSGEQETQYF. The DNA of the CDR3 is TGCGCCAGCAGTCAATCGGGGGAGCAAGAGACCCAGTACTTC.

The chain is built from TRBV16 and TRBJ2-3; D is undetermined. Trimming removed 5 bases from V and 5 bases from J, with 8 bases in between. Germline-derived CDR1 and CDR2 are KGHSY and FQNENV. The CDR3 contains 12 residues. The CDR3 here is CASSTVGDTQYF. The CDR3 DNA sequence: TGTGCCAGCAGCACCGTGGGAGATACGCAGTATTTT. The variable domain in full, with the rest retrieved from reference TRBV16 and TRBJ2-3, is GEEVAQTPKHLVRGEGQKAKLYCAPIKGHSYVFWYQQVLKNEFKFLISFQNENVFDETGMPKERFSAKCLPNSPCSLEIQATKLEDSAVYFCASSTVGDTQYFGPGTRLTVL.

The sample holds one count of this clone. The chain has TRBV29-1 and TRBJ1-1; D remains ambiguous. V lost 3 bases and J lost 4, with 15 bases in between. The CDR3 totals 14 residues. From germline, CDR1 is SQVTM and CDR2 ANQGSEA. CDR3: CSVDKRGSVTEAFF. The CDR3 DNA reads TGCAGCGTTGACAAGCGGGGTTCGGTCACTGAAGCTTTCTTT.

This clone was detected only once. V is TRBV5-4 and J is TRBJ1-3; 7 bases align to TRBD1. The V segment lost 7 bases and the J segment 4 bases; nucleotides outside the gene matches: 17. This CDR3 region has 17 residues. The germline gives CDR1 SGHNT, CDR2 YYREEE (reference sequence). The CDR3 DNA sequence: TGTGCCAGCGGCATCTTAAAGACAGGGAGTGTAGGAAACACCATATATTTT. Translating it yields CASGILKTGSVGNTIYF.

The V call is TRBV9, the J call TRBJ1-1; D is perhaps TRBD1 (6 bases). Germline loops: CDR1 SGDLS, CDR2 YYNGEE. V was shortened by 0 bases and J by 4 bases, with 16 bases between the two germline ends. The CDR3 has 16 residues. CDR3: CASSVEGGLLGTEAFF. CDR3 nucleotide sequence: TGTGCCAGCAGCGTAGAGGGGGGACTGCTGGGCACTGAAGCTTTCTTT. Using reference TRBV9 and TRBJ1-1 for the parts outside the CDR3, the full variable domain is DSGVTQTPKHLITATGQRVTLRCSPRSGDLSVYWYQQSLDQGLQFLIQYYNGEERAKGNILERFSAQQFPDLHSELNLSSLELGDSALYFCASSVEGGLLGTEAFFGQGTRLTVV.

The V call is TRBV5-4, the J call TRBJ2-2; 9 nucleotides match TRBD1. CDR1 and CDR2 from the germline V gene are SGHNT and YYREEE (reference sequence). This CDR3 has 15 amino acids. V shed 4 bases, J shed 1 base, and the junction held 2 bases outside the gene matches. CDR3 residues: CASSQTGGNTGELFF. In DNA, the CDR3 is TGTGCCAGCAGCCAGACAGGGGGGAACACCGGGGAGCTGTTTTTT. Variable domain in full (rest from reference TRBV5-4 and TRBJ2-2): ETGVTQSPTHLIKTRGQQVTLRCSSQSGHNTVSWYQQALGQGPQFIFQYYREEENGRGNFPPRFSGLQFPNYSSELNVNALELDDSALYLCASSQTGGNTGELFFGEGSRLTVL.

This chain connects TRBV27 to TRBJ1-3; D not certain. The CDR3 is 15 residues long. CDR1 is MNHEY, CDR2 SMNVEV, per germline (reference sequence). Trimming stripped 1 base from V and 0 bases from J, with 7 bases between. The CDR3 spells CASSLLGSSGNTIYF. The DNA of the CDR3 is TGTGCCAGCAGTTTATTAGGTAGCTCTGGAAACACCATATATTTT.

This clone has at least ten counts. This chain uses TRBV27 with TRBJ2-1; maybe TRBD1 (5 bases). CDR3 length equals 14 residues. V dropped 0 bases and J dropped 7 bases, with 10 bases sitting between them. Germline-derived CDR1 and CDR2 are MNHEY and SMNVEV (reference sequence). Written as DNA, the CDR3 is TGTGCCAGCAGTTTATCGGAACAGGAAAATGAGCAGTTCTTC. The encoded protein is CASSLSEQENEQFF.

The rearrangement uses TRBV4-2 and TRBJ2-3; TRBD1 is a possible D gene (6 bases). The CDR3 contains 13 residues. Looked up from germline, CDR1 is LGHNA and CDR2 is YNFKEQ. Trimming stripped 5 bases from V and 1 base from J, with 7 bases between. The CDR3 is CASSKGGTDTQYF. CDR3 DNA sequence: TGTGCCAGCAGCAAGGGGGGCACAGATACGCAGTATTTT.

The chain uses TRBV6-5 and TRBJ2-7; 7 bases align to TRBD1. V shed 6 bases and J 2 bases; nucleotides not matched to a gene: 7. CDR1 and CDR2 (germline): MNHEY, SVGAGI. This CDR3 spans 14 amino acids. CDR3 protein: CASRSGTAPYEQYF. CDR3 DNA: TGTGCCAGCAGATCCGGGACAGCCCCCTACGAGCAGTACTTC.

The CDR3 sequence is CASSEPVLGDGYTF. CDR3 coding DNA: TGCGCCAGCAGTGAGCCGGTCCTGGGGGACGGCTACACCTTC. The chain uses TRBV10-2 and TRBJ1-2; D possibly corresponds to TRBD1 (5 bases). The V end lost 2 bases, the J end lost 8 bases, and 15 bases lay between the germline ends. Germline CDR1 is WSHSY and CDR2 is SAAADI. This CDR3 has 14 residues.

The chain uses TRBV9 and TRBJ2-4; 9 bases match TRBD2. With V trimmed by 0 bases and J by 8 bases, 6 bases remained unmatched. Germline V gene data show CDR1 as SGDLS and CDR2 as YYNGEE. The CDR3 contains 15 residues. The CDR3 here is CASSVVSSGRDIQYF. The CDR3 nucleotides are TGTGCCAGCAGCGTAGTGAGTAGCGGGAGAGACATTCAGTACTTC.

This clone was seen a single time. The rearrangement uses TRBV5-5 and TRBJ1-2, with D unresolved. Germline CDR1 is SGHKS and CDR2 is YYEKEE (reference sequence). V was trimmed by 2 bases and J by 5 bases, leaving 7 bases between them. The CDR3 is 12 amino acids. CDR3 loop: CASSFDLYGYTF. CDR3 nucleotide sequence: TGTGCCAGCAGCTTCGACCTTTATGGCTACACCTTC.

J is TRBJ1-5 and V is TRBV18; perhaps TRBD1 as D (6 bases). Trimming took off 2 bases at V and 5 bases at J, with 16 bases between the two ends. Germline assignment: CDR1 KGHSH and CDR2 LQKENI. The CDR3 has 16 residues. CDR3 sequence: CASSPSGQRADQPQHF. The CDR3 region has the DNA TGTGCCAGCTCACCATCTGGACAGCGGGCAGATCAGCCCCAGCATTTT.

The V gene is TRBV30, the J gene TRBJ1-4; TRBD1 might be the D (6 bases). The CDR3 runs to 15 residues. V shed 1 base and J shed 5 bases, with 14 bases lying between them. Germline V gene lookup returns CDR1 GTSNPN and CDR2 SVGIG (reference sequence). The CDR3 nucleotides read TGTGCCTGGAGTGGGGGGACAACCAAAAATGAAAAACTGTTTTTT. Amino acids: CAWSGGTTKNEKLFF.

V and J are TRBV12-3 or TRBV12-4 and TRBJ2-5, with a possible D match to TRBD1 (6 bases). Deletions cut 7 bases from V and 2 bases from J, with 11 bases between. This CDR3 region has 13 residues. The DNA of the CDR3 is TGTGCCAGCACCCCGGACAGACAAGAGACCCAGTACTTC. The encoded protein is CASTPDRQETQYF.